These T cell receptor beta chains were read from a single sample in a study of cytomegalovirus exposure and HLA in healthy donors. Assay used: immunoSEQ multiplex PCR; TCRdb lists only in-frame clones, some missing. Of under 200,000 clones in the sample, more than 60% are singletons; the top ten hold over 3%. Sequencing input: PBMCs. Source of these receptors: a woman aged 45-59 years in good health and CMV-seropositive. CDR3s include the opening cysteine and the closing phenylalanine or tryptophan. Each record gives: J gene, D gene, clone size, V gene, CDR3 DNA, CDR3 protein. D genes are given only for firm matches. Clone size is shown for a subset of rows, as once, few, many or a class of expanded clone.

j_call: TRBJ1-1; d_call: TRBD1; clone_size: -; v_call: TRBV7-2; cdr3_nt: TGTGCCAGTGGAAGACAGGGGATGAACACTGAAGCTTTCTTT; cdr3_aa: CASGRQGMNTEAFF
j_call: TRBJ2-6; d_call: -; clone_size: -; v_call: TRBV4-3; cdr3_nt: TGCGCCAGCAGCCAAGAACCCCTCTCTGGGGCCAACGGCCTGACTTTC; cdr3_aa: CASSQEPLSGANGLTF
j_call: TRBJ2-7; d_call: -; clone_size: -; v_call: TRBV7-9; cdr3_nt: TGTGCCAGCAGCTGGCCAGCGGTTAGCTCCTACGAGCAGTACTTC; cdr3_aa: CASSWPAVSSYEQYF
j_call: TRBJ2-7; d_call: TRBD2; clone_size: -; v_call: TRBV7-2; cdr3_nt: TGTGCCAGCAGCTCACACCTCGGTGGGGGAGGGCGCGAGCAGTACTTC; cdr3_aa: CASSSHLGGGGREQYF
j_call: TRBJ1-3; d_call: -; clone_size: -; v_call: TRBV5-1; cdr3_nt: TGCGCCAGCCGCGAATCCGGGATCTCTGGAAACACCATATATTTT; cdr3_aa: CASRESGISGNTIYF
j_call: TRBJ2-1; d_call: -; clone_size: -; v_call: TRBV29-1; cdr3_nt: TGCAGCGTTAAGAACCGGGACACTTACAATGAGCAGTTCTTC; cdr3_aa: CSVKNRDTYNEQFF
j_call: TRBJ1-5; d_call: -; clone_size: -; v_call: TRBV10-3; cdr3_nt: TGTGCCATCAGTGTGGGGGGAGATAGCAATCAGCCCCAGCATTTT; cdr3_aa: CAISVGGDSNQPQHF
j_call: TRBJ1-2; d_call: -; clone_size: -; v_call: TRBV5-1; cdr3_nt: TGCGCCAGCAGCTTGGCCGCGGGTGGCTATGGCTACACCTTC; cdr3_aa: CASSLAAGGYGYTF
j_call: TRBJ1-2; d_call: -; clone_size: few; v_call: TRBV27; cdr3_nt: TGTGCCAGCCACCCGGGAGGGAGACCAAGCTATGGCTACACCTTC; cdr3_aa: CASHPGGRPSYGYTF
j_call: TRBJ2-3; d_call: TRBD1; clone_size: -; v_call: TRBV5-1; cdr3_nt: TGCGCCAGCAGCCAAGGGACAGGAGACACAGATACGCAGTATTTT; cdr3_aa: CASSQGTGDTDTQYF
j_call: TRBJ2-7; d_call: TRBD1; clone_size: -; v_call: TRBV27; cdr3_nt: TGTGCCAGCAGGCCCTACTGGACAGGATTTGCTTACGAGCAGTACTTC; cdr3_aa: CASRPYWTGFAYEQYF
j_call: TRBJ2-3; d_call: TRBD2; clone_size: once; v_call: TRBV11-3; cdr3_nt: TGTGCCAGCAGCTCGGGGGGAGCGGGGGGGCCCACAGATACGCAGTATTTT; cdr3_aa: CASSSGGAGGPTDTQYF
j_call: TRBJ2-3; d_call: TRBD2; clone_size: -; v_call: TRBV11-2; cdr3_nt: TGTGCCAGCAGCCGTTTAAGGCGGGAGTACACAGATACGCAGTATTTT; cdr3_aa: CASSRLRREYTDTQYF